The 8 T cell receptor beta chains given below trace back to one sample, sequenced in a study of T-cell reconstitution after alpha-beta-depleted transplantation in children. Molecular barcoding with unique molecular identifiers was used for the TCRbeta library. TCRdb fed the PCR reads into MiXCR, producing one record per CDR3 protein. The data show about a million distinct CDR3 sequences, with around 30% seen just once and over 25% held by the top ten. The material sequenced was PBMCs, mostly from graft donor cells, taken 360 days after TCRalphabeta/CD19-depleted stem cell transplant. These receptors all stem from a boy younger than two who had a stem cell transplant for SCID, so the T cells may come from the graft donor.

The chain is built from TRBV12-3 or TRBV12-4 and TRBJ2-6; no firm D call. CDR3 length equals 17 residues. V shed 3 bases and J shed 4 bases, with 16 bases lying between them. The CDR3 DNA is TGTGCCAGCAGTTTTTTCACAAACCGAGGAGGGGCCAACGTCCTGACTTTC. Protein: CASSFFTNRGGANVLTF.

The chain combines TRBV28 with TRBJ2-1; 14 bases align to TRBD2. Germline trimming cut 5 bases from V and 11 bases from J; bases unmatched to any gene: 11. The CDR3 consists of 16 residues. Germline lookup yields CDR1 MDHEN and CDR2 SYDVKM. CDR3 in amino acids: CASSHRTSGGQGKQFF. The DNA for the CDR3 is TGTGCCAGCAGTCATCGGACTAGCGGGGGGCAGGGGAAGCAGTTCTTC.

Concerning this clonotype itself: The CDR3 end shows no conserved phenylalanine or tryptophan, and so a read error is likely. The V and J genes are TRBV7-8 and TRBJ1-5; possible D gene TRBD1, 5 bases. In germline, CDR1 is SGHVS, CDR2 FQNEAQ. Trimming removed 3 bases from V and 0 bases from J, with 9 bases in between. This CDR3 comprises 15 residues. The CDR3 reads CASSLGLPSNQPQHC. The CDR3 DNA sequence: TGTGCCAGCAGCTTGGGACTACCTAGCAATCAGCCCCAGCATTGT.

Turning to this clonotype: A junction boundary mismatches the germline segment, possibly from a read error. The V and J genes are TRBV5-1 and TRBJ2-1; no definite D call. Per germline, CDR1 SGHRS and CDR2 YFSETQ. The CDR3 sequence is 14 residues long. CDR3 bases: TGCGCCAGCAGCGCCCACAACTCCTATAATGAGCAGTTCTTC. Amino acids: CASSAHNSYNEQFF.

This clonotype occurred a few times. The V gene is TRBV15, the J gene TRBJ2-2, with D uncertain. CDR1 is LNHNV, CDR2 YYDKDF, per germline (reference sequence). The germline V and J ends were trimmed by 3 bases and 5 bases, with 7 bases remaining between them. This CDR3 spans 13 amino acids. The CDR3 loop is CATSSPATGELFF. For the CDR3, the DNA is TGTGCCACCAGCAGCCCGGCGACCGGGGAGCTGTTTTTT. The variable domain in full, completed from reference TRBV15 and TRBJ2-2, reads DAMVIQNPRYQVTQFGKPVTLSCSQTLNHNVMYWYQQKSSQAPKLLFHYYDKDFNNEADTPDNFQSRRPNTSFCFLDIRSPGLGDTAMYLCATSSPATGELFFGEGSRLTVL.

This clonotype was observed a handful of times. The gene calls are TRBV5-1 and TRBJ2-3; 8 nucleotides line up with TRBD2. Germline V gene sequence: CDR1 SGHRS, CDR2 YFSETQ. CDR3 length: 16 amino acids. Losses at the gene ends were 4 bases for V and 0 bases for J; bases not matched to a gene: 7. CDR3 protein: CASSREGFASTDTQYF. The DNA of the CDR3 is TGCGCCAGCAGCCGGGAGGGGTTTGCTAGCACAGATACGCAGTATTTT.

The CDR3 DNA sequence: TGTGCCAGCAGCTTACTCAGGGATGGGAATGGCTACACCTTC. It translates to CASSLLRDGNGYTF. V and J are TRBV11-2 and TRBJ1-2; possible D gene TRBD1, 5 bases. The CDR3 totals 14 residues. Germline V gives CDR1 SGHAT, CDR2 FQNNGV. V lost 2 bases, J lost 6 bases, and 13 bases lay in between.

J is TRBJ2-6 and V is TRBV4-2; TRBD2 might be the D (6 bases). Germline V gives CDR1 LGHNA, CDR2 YNFKEQ. Trimming removed 0 bases at V and 2 bases at J, with 8 bases between. CDR3 size: 16 residues. The CDR3 region is CASSQEEGAGANVLTF. The CDR3 DNA reads as TGTGCCAGCAGCCAAGAGGAGGGTGCTGGGGCCAACGTCCTGACTTTC.